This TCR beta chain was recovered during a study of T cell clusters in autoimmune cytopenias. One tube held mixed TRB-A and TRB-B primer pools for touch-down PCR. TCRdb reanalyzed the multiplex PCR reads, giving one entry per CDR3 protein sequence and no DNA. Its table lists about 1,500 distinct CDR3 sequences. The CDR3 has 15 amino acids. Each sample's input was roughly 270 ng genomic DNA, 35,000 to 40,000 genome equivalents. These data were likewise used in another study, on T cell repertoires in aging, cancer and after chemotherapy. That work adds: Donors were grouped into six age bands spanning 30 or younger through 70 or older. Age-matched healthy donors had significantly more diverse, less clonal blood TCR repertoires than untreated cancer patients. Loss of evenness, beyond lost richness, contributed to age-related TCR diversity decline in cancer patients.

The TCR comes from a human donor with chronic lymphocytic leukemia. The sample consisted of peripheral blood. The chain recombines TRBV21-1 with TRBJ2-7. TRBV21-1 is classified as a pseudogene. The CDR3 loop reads CASSPQQGLLYEQYF.